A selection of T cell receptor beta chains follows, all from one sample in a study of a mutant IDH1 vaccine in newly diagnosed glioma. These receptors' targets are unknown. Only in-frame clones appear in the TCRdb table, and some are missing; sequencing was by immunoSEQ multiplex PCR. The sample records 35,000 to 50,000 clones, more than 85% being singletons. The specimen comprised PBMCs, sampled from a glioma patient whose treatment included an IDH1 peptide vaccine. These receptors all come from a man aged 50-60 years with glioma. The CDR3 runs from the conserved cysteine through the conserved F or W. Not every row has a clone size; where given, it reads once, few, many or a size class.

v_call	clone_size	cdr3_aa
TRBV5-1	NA	CASGRTGPFAPGNTIYF
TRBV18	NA	CASSPQGYSNQPQHF
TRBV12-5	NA	CASGFGDTEAFF
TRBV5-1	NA	CASIPAGGSTDTQYF
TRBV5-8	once	CASSFRPKLYEQYF
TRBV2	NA	CASSEALWQTEAFF
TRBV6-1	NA	CASSGHNEQFF
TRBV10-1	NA	CASSEQSFNYGYTF
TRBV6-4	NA	CASFEQYF
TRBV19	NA	CASRSQGPGELFF
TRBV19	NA	CASSPVRGRGTDTQYF
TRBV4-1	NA	CASSQTSSGSSYEQYF
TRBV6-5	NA	CASSSPGTGEAFF
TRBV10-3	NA	CAISESRGGWIETQYF
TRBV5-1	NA	CASSSGGQYTGELFF
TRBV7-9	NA	CASTPGSNEQFF
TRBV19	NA	CASSMGRAEKLFF
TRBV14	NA	CASSQVQSQETQYF
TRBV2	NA	CASSEGFKGAMGYTF
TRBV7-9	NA	CASSGRQGPLAGATYEQYF
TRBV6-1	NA	CASSPFPGRGYEQYF
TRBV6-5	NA	CASSYEGDSNEKLFF
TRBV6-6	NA	CASSYSGRAGANVLTF
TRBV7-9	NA	CASSSQEGALLHF
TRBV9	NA	CASGGGETGTDTQYF
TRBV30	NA	CAWSWGRGGEQYF
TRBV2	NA	CASSAGGHLNEKLFF
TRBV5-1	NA	CASSFAAGKVLGGTEAFF
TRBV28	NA	CATIRWGGYTF
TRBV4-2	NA	CASSQEIQGRTEAFF
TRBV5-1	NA	CASSGTSGSNEQFF
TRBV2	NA	CASRTRASYEQYF
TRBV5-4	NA	CASSLPDRVYGYTF
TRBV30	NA	CAWSPYSKSNYGYTF
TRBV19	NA	CASSPGLAGGETQYF
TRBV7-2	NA	CASSTGQGYEQYF
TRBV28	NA	CASSLRGYGYTF
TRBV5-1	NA	CASSWRTVPSTDTQYF
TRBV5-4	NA	CASSAGQGAYEQYF
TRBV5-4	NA	CASTLGPPANEQFF
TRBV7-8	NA	CASSLGPPGEAFF
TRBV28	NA	CASKNKGRSGYTF
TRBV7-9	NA	CASSSPRVFDGGAIGELFF
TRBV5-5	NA	CASSPGQGAYEQYF
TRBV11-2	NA	CASSQQGNTEAFF
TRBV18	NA	CASSPDLLNTEAFF
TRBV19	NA	CASSVRDHNQPQHF
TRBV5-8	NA	CASSHLAGPSTDTQYF
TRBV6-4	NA	CASSKSTGTDTQYF
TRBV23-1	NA	CASSPGATGEYSNQPQHF
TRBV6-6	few	CASSLSNEKLFF
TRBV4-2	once	CASSQDRRLAGEDIQYF
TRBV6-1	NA	CASSARQFSYNEQFF
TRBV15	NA	CATSRDTIRTSPLGEQYF
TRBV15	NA	CATSREFSGRAAYEQYF
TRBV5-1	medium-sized	CASSFRDSYEQYF
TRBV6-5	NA	CASSPYSGVPTEAFF
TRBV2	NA	CASSEPATQYF
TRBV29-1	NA	CSGRDREGVGTEAFF